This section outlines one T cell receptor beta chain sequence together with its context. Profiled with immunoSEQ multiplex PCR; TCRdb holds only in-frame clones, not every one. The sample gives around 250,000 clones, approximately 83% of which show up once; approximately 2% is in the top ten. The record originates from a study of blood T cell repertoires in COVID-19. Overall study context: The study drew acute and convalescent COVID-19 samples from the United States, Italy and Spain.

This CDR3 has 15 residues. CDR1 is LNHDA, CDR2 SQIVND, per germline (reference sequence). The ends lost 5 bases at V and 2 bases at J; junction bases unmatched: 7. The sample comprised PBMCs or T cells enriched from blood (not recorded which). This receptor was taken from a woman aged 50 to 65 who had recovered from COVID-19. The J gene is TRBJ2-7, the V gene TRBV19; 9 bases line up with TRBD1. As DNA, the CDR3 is TGTGCCAGTAGTCCCAGCAGGGACAGGGCCTACGAGCAGTACTTC. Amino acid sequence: CASSPSRDRAYEQYF.